What follows describes a single TCR beta chain. This specimen belongs to a study of technical replicates of blood from several donors. Trimming left V 3 bases short and J 5 bases short, with 19 bases between. The CDR3 is made up of 16 amino acids. CDR1 is SGHNT, CDR2 YYREEE, per germline (reference sequence). Sequencing was performed with immunoSEQ multiplex PCR; in TCRdb, only in-frame clones are kept and a portion is missing. This sample has tens of thousands of clones, with around 94% found just once. Specimen: T cells isolated from PBMCs. V is TRBV5-4 and J is TRBJ2-3, with TRBD2 as a possible D gene (5 bases). This sequence was found in a human donor in good health. The CDR3 loop is CASSSPDASYEDTQYF. The CDR3, as DNA: TGTGCCAGCAGCTCCCCGGACGCTAGCTACGAAGATACGCAGTATTTT. The entire variable domain, with the rest obtained from reference TRBV5-4 and TRBJ2-3, is as follows: ETGVTQSPTHLIKTRGQQVTLRCSSQSGHNTVSWYQQALGQGPQFIFQYYREEENGRGNFPPRFSGLQFPNYSSELNVNALELDDSALYLCASSSPDASYEDTQYFGPGTRLTVL.